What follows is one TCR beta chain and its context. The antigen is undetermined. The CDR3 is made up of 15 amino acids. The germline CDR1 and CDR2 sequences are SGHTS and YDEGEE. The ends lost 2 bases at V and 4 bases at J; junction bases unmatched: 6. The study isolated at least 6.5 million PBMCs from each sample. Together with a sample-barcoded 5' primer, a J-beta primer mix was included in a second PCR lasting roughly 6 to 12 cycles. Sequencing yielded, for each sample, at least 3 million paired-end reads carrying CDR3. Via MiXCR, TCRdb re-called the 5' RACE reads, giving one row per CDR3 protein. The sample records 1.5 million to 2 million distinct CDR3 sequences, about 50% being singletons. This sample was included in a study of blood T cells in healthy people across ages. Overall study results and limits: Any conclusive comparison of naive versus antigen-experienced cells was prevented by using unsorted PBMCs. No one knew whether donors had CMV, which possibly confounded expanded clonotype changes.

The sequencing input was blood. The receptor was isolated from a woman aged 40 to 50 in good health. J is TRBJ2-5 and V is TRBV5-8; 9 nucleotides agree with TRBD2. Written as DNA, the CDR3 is TGTGCCAGCAGCTTCCAGCGGGGGGCGGGAGAGACCCAGTACTTC. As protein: CASSFQRGAGETQYF. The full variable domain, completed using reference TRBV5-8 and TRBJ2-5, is EAGVTQSPTHLIKTRGQQATLRCSPISGHTSVYWYQQALGLGLQFLLWYDEGEERNRGNFPPRFSGRQFPNYSSELNVNALELEDSALYLCASSFQRGAGETQYFGPGTRLLVL.